The rows below give T cell receptor beta chains drawn from one sample of a study of blood T cell repertoires in COVID-19. The method was immunoSEQ multiplex PCR; TCRdb's version includes in-frame clones alone and lacks a portion of them. The sample yields about 60,000 clones, approximately 88% seen once. Sequences were obtained from peripheral blood. These receptor sequences come from a man aged 25 to 45 with COVID-19, enrolled during active disease. The CDR3 runs from the conserved cysteine through the conserved F or W. Fields, in order: D gene, V gene, J gene, CDR3 protein, CDR3 DNA. A D gene is named only where the DNA matches it firmly.

NA	TRBV19	TRBJ1-1	CASKGRRSNTEAFF	TGTGCCAGTAAGGGGCGAAGGTCGAACACTGAAGCTTTCTTT
NA	TRBV11-2	TRBJ2-5	CASSSTVGGDQETQYF	TGTGCCAGCAGCTCTACTGTTGGCGGAGACCAAGAGACCCAGTACTTC
NA	TRBV9	TRBJ1-4	CASSVEEGANEKLFF	TGTGCCAGCAGCGTAGAAGAGGGAGCTAATGAAAAACTGTTTTTT
TRBD2	TRBV6-6	TRBJ2-1	CASSYAGLAGSNEQFF	TGTGCCAGCAGCTACGCGGGACTAGCGGGTTCCAATGAGCAGTTCTTC
NA	TRBV5-6	TRBJ2-2	CASFKNTGELFF	TGTGCCAGCTTCAAGAACACCGGGGAGCTGTTTTTT
TRBD1	TRBV28	TRBJ1-1	CASSLSWLYRGQRNTEAFF	TGTGCCAGCAGTTTATCCTGGTTGTACAGGGGGCAGAGGAACACTGAAGCTTTCTTT
TRBD1	TRBV3-1/TRBV3-2	TRBJ1-1	CASSRPPGQGSTEAFF	TGTGCCAGCAGCCGCCCGCCCGGACAGGGGAGTACTGAAGCTTTCTTT
TRBD1	TRBV6-6	TRBJ1-2	CASRGQVEGYTF	TGTGCCAGCAGGGGACAGGTGGAGGGCTACACCTTC
TRBD1	TRBV11-1	TRBJ2-1	CASSFSPRQGNEQFF	TGTGCCAGCAGCTTTTCTCCCCGACAGGGCAATGAGCAGTTCTTC
NA	TRBV19	TRBJ1-2	CASSIRSNYGYTF	TGTGCCAGTAGTATTCGCAGTAACTATGGCTACACCTTC
NA	TRBV28	TRBJ1-1	CASSLLDTEAFF	TGTGCCAGCAGTTTACTTGACACTGAAGCTTTCTTT
TRBD2	TRBV30	TRBJ2-1	CAWGGLAGYNEQFF	TGTGCCTGGGGTGGACTAGCGGGATACAATGAGCAGTTCTTC
TRBD2	TRBV15	TRBJ2-7	CATSTGGTSGLQQYF	TGTGCCACCAGCACCGGCGGGACTAGCGGGCTTCAGCAGTACTTC
NA	TRBV4-1	TRBJ1-5	CASSQVGRGSNQPQHF	TGCGCCAGCAGCCAAGTGGGCAGGGGTAGCAATCAGCCCCAGCATTTT
NA	TRBV5-1	TRBJ2-7	CASNLDSWTYEQYF	TGCGCCAGCAACCTAGACAGTTGGACCTACGAGCAGTACTTC
TRBD1	TRBV6-6	TRBJ2-3	CASKRQGASTDTQYF	TGTGCCAGCAAACGACAGGGGGCTAGCACAGATACGCAGTATTTT
TRBD1	TRBV6-4	TRBJ1-4	CASSEQTGLGEKLFF	TGTGCCAGCAGCGAACAGACAGGGTTAGGTGAAAAACTGTTTTTT
NA	TRBV28	TRBJ1-4	CASSLRDSNEKLFF	TGTGCCAGCAGTTTACGGGACTCAAATGAAAAACTGTTTTTT
NA	TRBV28	TRBJ2-1	CASNAGAGRPGADEQFF	TGTGCCAGCAATGCAGGTGCGGGACGTCCCGGCGCGGATGAGCAGTTCTTC
NA	TRBV20-1	TRBJ1-1	CSAKEGVEAFF	TGCAGTGCAAAAGAAGGGGTTGAAGCTTTCTTT
TRBD2	TRBV9	TRBJ2-1	CTSSPTGTSDYNEQFF	TGTACCAGCAGCCCGACCGGGACTAGCGACTACAATGAGCAGTTCTTC
NA	TRBV27	TRBJ1-4	CASSLEFAPQPQGRVEKLFF	TGTGCCAGCAGTTTAGAGTTCGCCCCTCAACCCCAGGGGCGGGTTGAAAAACTGTTTTTT
NA	TRBV30	TRBJ1-2	CALEEGGYGYTF	TGTGCACTGGAGGAGGGAGGCTATGGCTACACCTTC